The 13 T cell receptor beta chains below were found in one sample sequenced in a study of blood T cell repertoires in COVID-19. The data were produced by immunoSEQ multiplex PCR, yet TCRdb's version contains in-frame clones alone and is incomplete. The sample has around 400,000 clones; around 87% are singletons. Sequencing was performed on peripheral blood. All receptors derive from a woman aged 25 to 39 with COVID-19, enrolled during active disease.

The genes are TRBV25-1 and TRBJ1-1; no clear D. The CDR3 runs 12 residues. Germline V gives CDR1 MGHDK, CDR2 SYGVNS. V was pared by 7 bases and J by 2 bases, with 8 bases between. The CDR3 spells CASKTPNTEAFF. CDR3 bases: TGTGCCAGCAAAACACCAAACACTGAAGCTTTCTTT.

The chain employs TRBV19 and TRBJ2-1, with 9 positions matching TRBD2. This CDR3 is 16 amino acids long. V lost 3 bases, J lost 3 bases, and 6 bases stayed unmatched. CDR1 LNHDA and CDR2 SQIVND come from the germline V gene (reference sequence). The DNA for the CDR3 is TGTGCCAGTAGTATGGCGGGAGGGCCGGTCTACAATGAGCAGTTCTTC. Translation gives CASSMAGGPVYNEQFF. The full variable domain, rest sourced from reference TRBV19 and TRBJ2-1, is DGGITQSPKYLFRKEGQNVTLSCEQNLNHDAMYWYRQDPGQGLRLIYYSQIVNDFQKGDIAEGYSVSREKKESFPLTVTSAQKNPTAFYLCASSMAGGPVYNEQFFGPGTRLTVL.

This chain uses TRBV5-1 with TRBJ2-1, with 10 bases identical to TRBD2. CDR1 is SGHRS, CDR2 YFSETQ, per germline. The trim removed 0 bases at V and 2 bases at J, leaving 5 bases unmatched. The CDR3 runs to 17 residues. Here the CDR3 reads CASSLVLAGATYNEQFF. CDR3 in DNA: TGCGCCAGCAGCTTGGTCCTAGCGGGAGCAACCTACAATGAGCAGTTCTTC.

This chain uses TRBV7-9 with TRBJ2-2, with a possible D match to TRBD1 (6 bases). Deletions cut 5 bases from V and 0 bases from J, with 10 bases between. The CDR3 extends over 15 amino acids. CDR1 is SEHNR, CDR2 FQNEAQ, per germline (reference sequence). The CDR3, as DNA: TGTGCCAGCAGCCCCGGGACAACGAACACCGGGGAGCTGTTTTTT. Translated, it gives CASSPGTTNTGELFF.

The sample holds one count of this clone. The chain recombines TRBV5-1 with TRBJ1-3; 7 bases fit TRBD1. Germline V gives CDR1 SGHRS, CDR2 YFSETQ. The CDR3 is 14 amino acids. V was pared by 4 bases and J by 3 bases, with 4 bases of the junction left unmatched. CDR3 loop: CASSPTGVGNTIYF. The CDR3, as DNA: TGCGCCAGCAGCCCTACAGGGGTTGGAAACACCATATATTTT.

This rearrangement joins TRBV24-1 to TRBJ2-1; TRBD1 agrees at 8 bases. Trimming cost V 4 bases and J 8 bases; bases outside gene matches: 6. Germline assignment: CDR1 KGHDR and CDR2 SFDVKD. This CDR3 comprises 14 residues. The CDR3 loop is CATSEPDRGYEQFF. DNA of the CDR3: TGTGCCACCAGTGAACCAGACAGGGGCTATGAGCAGTTCTTC.

The chain joins TRBV29-1 to TRBJ1-1; D unresolved. This CDR3 is built from 13 residues. The V end lost 4 bases, the J end lost 3 bases, and 12 bases lay between the germline ends. Germline V CDR1 and CDR2: SQVTM, ANQGSEA. CDR3 in DNA: TGCAGCGTTGCCGTCCACGGGTACACTGAAGCTTTCTTT. Amino acids: CSVAVHGYTEAFF.

CDR3 sequence reads: CASSETTGGNTEAFF. DNA for the CDR3: TGTGCCAGCAGTGAGACGACAGGCGGGAACACTGAAGCTTTCTTT. This sequence joins TRBV25-1 and TRBJ1-1; D perhaps matches TRBD1 (6 bases). V was clipped by 3 bases and J by 1 base, with 12 bases between them. The CDR3 loop spans 15 amino acids. From germline, CDR1 is MGHDK and CDR2 SYGVNS.

This sequence joins TRBV12-3 or TRBV12-4 and TRBJ1-4; D uncertain. Trimming took off 2 bases at V and 11 bases at J, with 9 bases between the two ends. This CDR3 has 12 amino acids. The CDR3 DNA reads TGTGCCAGCAGTTTACCCAATCGGAAACTGTTTTTT. It is translated as CASSLPNRKLFF.

This clone turned up a few times. V and J are TRBV11-2 and TRBJ2-4; TRBD2 matches 13 bases. Germline CDR1 SGHAT, CDR2 FQNNGV. This CDR3 contains 16 residues. V shed 5 bases and J 9 bases; nucleotides not matched to a gene: 10. The chain's CDR3 is CASSPRTSGRFSIQYF. The DNA of the CDR3 is TGTGCCAGCAGCCCTCGGACTAGCGGGAGATTTAGCATTCAGTACTTC.

The chain has TRBV11-2 and TRBJ1-5; TRBD1 matches 10 bases. Looked up from germline, CDR1 is SGHAT and CDR2 is FQNNGV. CDR3 size: 17 residues. Trimming at V came to 1 base and at J to 0 bases, leaving 3 bases not matched to a gene. CDR3: CASSLGDRGFSNQPQHF. For the CDR3, the DNA is TGTGCCAGCAGCTTAGGGGACAGGGGATTTAGCAATCAGCCCCAGCATTTT.

The rearrangement uses TRBV4-1 and TRBJ1-3; TRBD1 aligns across 7 bases. Germline CDR1 and CDR2: MGHRA and YSYEKL. J lost 3 bases, V lost 3 bases, and 2 bases had no gene match. This CDR3 is built from 14 residues. The chain's CDR3 is CASSQDRIGNTIYF. Written as DNA, the CDR3 is TGCGCCAGCAGCCAGGACAGGATTGGAAACACCATATATTTT.

This clone is a singleton in its sample. In DNA, the CDR3 is TGTGCCAGCAGCTTGAGGGAGGGTCCATACAATGAGCAGTTCTTC. Its translation is CASSLREGPYNEQFF. The chain recombines TRBV11-3 with TRBJ2-1; TRBD2 matches at 7 bases. J gave up 4 bases and V 3 bases, and 6 bases lay outside the gene matches. The CDR3 has 15 residues. Germline values: CDR1 SGHNT, CDR2 YENEEA.